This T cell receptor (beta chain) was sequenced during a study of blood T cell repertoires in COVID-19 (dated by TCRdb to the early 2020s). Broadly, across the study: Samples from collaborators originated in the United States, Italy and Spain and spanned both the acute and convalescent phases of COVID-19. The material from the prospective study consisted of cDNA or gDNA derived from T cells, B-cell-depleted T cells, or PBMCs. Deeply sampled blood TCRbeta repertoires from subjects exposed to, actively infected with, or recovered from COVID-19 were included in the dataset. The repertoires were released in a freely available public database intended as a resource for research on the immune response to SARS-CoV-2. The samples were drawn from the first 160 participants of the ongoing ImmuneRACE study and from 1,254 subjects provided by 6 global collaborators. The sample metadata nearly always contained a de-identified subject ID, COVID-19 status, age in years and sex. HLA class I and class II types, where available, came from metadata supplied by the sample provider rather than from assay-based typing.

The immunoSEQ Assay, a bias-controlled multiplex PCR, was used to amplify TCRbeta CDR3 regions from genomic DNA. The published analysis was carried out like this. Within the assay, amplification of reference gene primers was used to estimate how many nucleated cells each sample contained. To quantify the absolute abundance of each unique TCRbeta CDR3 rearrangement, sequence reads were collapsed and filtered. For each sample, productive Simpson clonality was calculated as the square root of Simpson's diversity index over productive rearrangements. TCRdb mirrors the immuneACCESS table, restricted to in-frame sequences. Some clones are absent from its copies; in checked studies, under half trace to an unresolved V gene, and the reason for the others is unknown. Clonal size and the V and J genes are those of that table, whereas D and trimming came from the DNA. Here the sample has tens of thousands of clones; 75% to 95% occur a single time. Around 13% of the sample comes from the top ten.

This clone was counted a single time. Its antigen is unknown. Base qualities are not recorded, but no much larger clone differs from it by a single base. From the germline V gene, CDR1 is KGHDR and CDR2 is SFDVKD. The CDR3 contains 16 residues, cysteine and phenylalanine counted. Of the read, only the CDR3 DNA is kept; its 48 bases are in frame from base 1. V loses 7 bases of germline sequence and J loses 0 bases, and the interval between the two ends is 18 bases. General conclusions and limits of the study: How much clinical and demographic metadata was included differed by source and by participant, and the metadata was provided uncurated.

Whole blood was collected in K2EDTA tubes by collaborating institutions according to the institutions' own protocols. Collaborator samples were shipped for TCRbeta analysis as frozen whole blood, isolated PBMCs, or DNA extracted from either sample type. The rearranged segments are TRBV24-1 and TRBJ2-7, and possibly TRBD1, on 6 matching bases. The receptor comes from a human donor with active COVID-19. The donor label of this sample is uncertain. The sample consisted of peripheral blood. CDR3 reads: CATRLLWGPTSYEQYF. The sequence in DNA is TGTGCCACCAGACTATTGTGGGGGCCCACCTCCTACGAGCAGTACTTC.